This T cell receptor (beta chain) was identified during a study of blood T cell repertoires in COVID-19 (dated by TCRdb to about 2020). Background on the whole study: Collaborator samples came from the United States, Italy and Spain and covered acute and convalescent phases of COVID-19. The prospective study material was composed of cDNA or gDNA derived from T cells, B-cell-depleted T cells, or PBMCs. Subjects who had been exposed to COVID-19, were actively infected with it, or had recovered from it provided the deeply sampled blood TCRbeta repertoires that made up the dataset. The repertoires were released in a freely available public database intended as a resource for research on the immune response to SARS-CoV-2. Samples came from the ongoing ImmuneRACE study (first 160 participants) plus 1,254 subjects from 6 global collaborators. Sample metadata almost always included a de-identified subject ID, COVID-19 status, age in years and sex. Where available, HLA class I and class II types were taken from metadata supplied by the sample provider and were not determined by assay-based typing.

General study outcomes and caveats: The amount of clinical and demographic metadata varied by source and participant and was provided uncurated.

TCRbeta CDR3 regions were amplified from genomic DNA using the immunoSEQ Assay, a bias-controlled multiplex PCR. In the paper's pipeline: The number of nucleated cells in each sample was estimated by amplification of reference gene primers within the assay. To quantify the absolute abundance of each unique TCRbeta CDR3 rearrangement, sequence reads were collapsed and filtered. For each sample, productive Simpson clonality was calculated as the square root of Simpson's diversity index across productive rearrangements. TCRdb took over this immuneACCESS table, retaining in-frame rearrangements with V and J assigned. Such tables are incomplete; in checked studies, under half of the missing clones stem from an unresolved V gene, and the remainder is unexplained. D and trimming come from the DNA, and the V and J calls and clone size come from that table. The sample table holds some 150,000 clones, of which around 88% were seen once. More than 1.5% of the sample goes to the ten largest clones.

Whole blood was collected in K2EDTA tubes by collaborating institutions according to the institutions' own protocols. Collaborator samples were shipped for TCRbeta analysis as frozen whole blood, isolated PBMCs, or DNA extracted from either sample type. As regards this clone: The target of this receptor is not known. One base away there is no much larger clone; base qualities are not given.

Compared with germline, V lacks 5 bases and J lacks 5 bases; bases without a gene match: 6. CDR1 and CDR2 were assigned from the germline V gene as SGHTA and FQGTGA. CDR3 length: 15 amino acids, cysteine to phenylalanine. The DNA shown is the 45-base CDR3, in frame from base 1. This chain joins TRBV7-3 to TRBJ2-7; a stretch of 13 junction bases matches TRBD2. The sequence came from a woman aged 55-69 years with acute or convalescent COVID-19. Specimen: peripheral blood. The CDR3 here reads CASSPSGTSGDEQYF. Here is the DNA: TGTGCCAGCAGCCCCTCCGGGACTAGCGGGGACGAGCAGTACTTC.